This T cell receptor beta chain was observed in a study of T cells in Graves' hyperthyroidism and ophthalmopathy. What was amplified from RNA transcripts were TCR beta CDR3 regions. During a first-round RT-PCR of the TCR CDR3, the HTBI primer set was used. MiXCR, applied by TCRdb to the multiplex PCR reads, yields one record per CDR3 protein. Of roughly 740,000 distinct CDR3 sequences in the sample, 16% were seen once. Per germline, CDR1 MNHNS and CDR2 SASEGT. The J segment lost 7 bases and the V segment lost 8 bases, leaving 5 bases of the junction unmatched. The CDR3 totals 13 residues. This clonotype was picked up a small number of times.

Sequencing was carried out using blood. J is TRBJ1-4 and V is TRBV6-1, with 9 bases aligning to TRBD1. The receptor's source is a man between 18 and 35 years old with Graves' hyperthyroidism. DNA of the CDR3: TGTGCCAGCTTAGACAGGGGGAGTGAAAAACTGTTTTTT. As protein: CASLDRGSEKLFF.